This TCR beta chain was captured by sequencing in a study of shared clonotypes between healthy human individuals. In regard to this clone: Its antigen is as yet unknown.

Germline V gene sequence: CDR1 SGHTA, CDR2 FQGNSA. The CDR3 totals 14 residues. V was clipped by 2 bases and J by 10 bases, with 14 bases between them. In the source study's methods: Junction-only sequences without quality scores were provided by ImmunoSEQ, so filtering was different. The assay was immunoSEQ multiplex PCR, and TCRdb's table has in-frame clones only and misses some. D and trimming come from the DNA, and the V and J calls and clone size come from that table. The top ten clones hold 0.13% of a sample with just over 2,000,000 clones, 85% to 95% of them seen once. Study-level findings and limits: Sorted-subset samples were not fully sequenced, rarefaction indicated.

All of the donors resided in Nashville, Tennessee, and each was a Caucasian adult. CD4+ cells were split into CD45RA+ naive and CD45RA-negative memory subsets. V and J are TRBV7-2 and TRBJ1-4, with D unclear. The material sequenced was naive CD4+ T cells sorted from blood. Subset meaning: CD45RA+ positively selected. This sequence originates from a man aged 18 to 30 in good health. DNA for the CDR3: TGTGCCAGCAGCTTAAAACATTCGGCGGGAAAACTGTTTTTT. Translating it yields CASSLKHSAGKLFF.